A single sample gave rise to the 24 T cell receptor beta chains below, sequenced in a study of T cell repertoires in cytomegalovirus infection. Via MiXCR, TCRdb re-called the reads, giving one row per CDR3 protein. The sample gives 200,000 to 300,000 distinct CDR3 sequences, around 9% of which show up once; about 15% is in the top ten. Sequences were obtained from PBMCs. The source is a human donor in good health (CMV status not recorded). Some clones in this sample may be carry-over from other donors' samples.

This clonotype was found a few times. The rearrangement joins TRBV6-2 or TRBV6-3 to TRBJ2-7; 8 nucleotides align to TRBD2. CDR1 is MNHEY and CDR2 is SVGEGT in the germline V gene. V shed 6 bases and J 4 bases; nucleotides not matched to a gene: 8. This CDR3 comprises 14 residues. The CDR3 spells CASRPSGGWYEQYF. DNA of the CDR3: TGTGCCAGCAGGCCAAGCGGGGGTTGGTACGAGCAGTACTTC.

This clonotype has just a few counts. The chain combines TRBV10-3 with TRBJ1-1, with D maybe TRBD1 (6 bases). The CDR3 spans 15 residues. In germline, CDR1 is ENHRY, CDR2 SYGVKD. Trimming removed 2 bases at V and 0 bases at J, with 10 bases between. The CDR3 protein is CAISEGGSMNTEAFF. For the CDR3, the DNA is TGTGCCATCAGTGAGGGGGGCTCCATGAACACTGAAGCTTTCTTT.

This chain links TRBV20-1 with TRBJ2-1, with D possibly being TRBD1 or TRBD2 (5 bases each). This CDR3 region has 14 residues. The V end lost 0 bases, the J end lost 10 bases, and 16 bases lay between the germline ends. Germline loops: CDR1 DFQATT, CDR2 SNEGSKA (reference sequence). This CDR3 reads CSARDPWGSEEQFF. CDR3 coding DNA: TGCAGTGCTAGAGATCCATGGGGGTCCGAAGAGCAGTTCTTC.

The chain uses TRBV6-6 and TRBJ1-5; possibly TRBD1 for D (6 bases). This CDR3 region has 15 residues. The V end was cut by 5 bases, the J end by 5 bases, with 16 bases between. Germline V CDR1 and CDR2: MNHNY, SVGAGI (reference sequence). CDR3 bases: TGTGCCAGCAGTCCCCCGCGGGGGGCTGATCAGCCCCAGCATTTT. It encodes CASSPPRGADQPQHF.

This clonotype was counted ten times or more. This sequence joins TRBV7-2 and TRBJ2-2; TRBD2 aligns across 8 bases. The junction had 11 bases not matched to a gene; V was cut back by 1 base and J by 1 base. Looked up from germline, CDR1 is SGHTA and CDR2 is FQGNSA. The CDR3 runs to 19 residues. DNA for the CDR3: TGTGCCAGCAGCTTAGGGTTTACAGCGGGGGCGAAGAACACCGGGGAGCTGTTTTTT. Its translation: CASSLGFTAGAKNTGELFF.

This clonotype was seen many times. This chain uses TRBV6-6 with TRBJ1-5; 12 positions match TRBD1. This CDR3 is built from 17 residues. Germline assignment: CDR1 MNHNY and CDR2 SVGAGI (reference sequence). V trimming: 4 bases; J trimming: 5 bases; junction bases outside the gene matches: 9. The CDR3, as DNA: TGTGCCAGCAGTTGGGTTCGGGACAGGGGGCTCGATCAGCCCCAGCATTTT. Translated: CASSWVRDRGLDQPQHF.

The chain has TRBV30 and TRBJ1-1, with D uncertain. Germline CDR1 and CDR2: GTSNPN and SVGIG (reference sequence). The CDR3 extends over 15 amino acids. V was shortened by 5 bases and J by 1 base, with 17 bases between the two germline ends. The CDR3 spells CAWEPVGGRNTEAFF. As DNA, the CDR3 is TGTGCCTGGGAACCAGTGGGAGGGAGGAACACTGAAGCTTTCTTT.

This clonotype has more than one count but fewer than ten. The rearrangement links TRBV30 to TRBJ1-4, with D unresolved. The CDR3 has 14 residues. V was shortened by 0 bases and J by 0 bases, with 5 bases between the two germline ends. Germline CDR1 and CDR2: GTSNPN and SVGIG (reference sequence). The CDR3, as DNA: TGTGCCTGGAGTGTACAGACAACTAATGAAAAACTGTTTTTT. The encoded protein is CAWSVQTTNEKLFF.

At least ten counts were recorded for this clonotype. The chain is built from TRBV7-8 and TRBJ1-5; no definite D call. Per the germline V gene, CDR1 is SGHVS and CDR2 is FQNEAQ. There are 14 residues in the CDR3. Trimming removed 2 bases at V and 4 bases at J, with 9 bases between. CDR3 amino acids: CASSLRSVNQPQHF. Written as DNA, the CDR3 is TGTGCCAGCAGCTTAAGGTCCGTTAATCAGCCCCAGCATTTT.

This clonotype has more than one count but fewer than ten. The chain has TRBV19 and TRBJ2-2; 8 nucleotides align to TRBD2. The trim removed 5 bases at V and 0 bases at J, leaving 8 bases unmatched. CDR1 and CDR2 from the germline V gene are LNHDA and SQIVND (reference sequence). This CDR3 spans 17 amino acids. Here the CDR3 reads CASSPLGAGANTGELFF. The CDR3 DNA follows: TGTGCCAGTAGTCCTCTTGGAGCGGGAGCGAACACCGGGGAGCTGTTTTTT.

The table lists this clonotype with many counts. The gene calls are TRBV19 and TRBJ2-1; TRBD2 agrees at 9 bases. J was trimmed by 8 bases and V by 3 bases; bases with no gene match: 5. This CDR3 comprises 14 residues. Germline CDR1 and CDR2: LNHDA and SQIVND (reference sequence). Here the CDR3 DNA reads TGTGCCAGTAGTATGAGGCTAGCGGGACATGAGCAGTTCTTC. Its protein product is CASSMRLAGHEQFF.

This clonotype was seen only a few times. V is TRBV20-1 and J is TRBJ2-3; TRBD1 matches at 7 bases. V trimming: 2 bases; J trimming: 3 bases; junction bases outside the gene matches: 8. Germline values: CDR1 DFQATT, CDR2 SNEGSKA (reference sequence). The CDR3 consists of 15 residues. The CDR3 sequence: CSARKIGGSTDTQYF. CDR3 DNA sequence: TGCAGTGCTAGAAAGATAGGGGGCTCAACAGATACGCAGTATTTT.

This clonotype was counted a few times. V gene TRBV5-1 combines with J gene TRBJ1-5; D is possibly TRBD1 (6 bases). V lost 4 bases and J lost 3, with 8 bases in between. CDR1 and CDR2 (germline): SGHRS, YFSETQ. The CDR3 runs 13 residues. In nucleotides, the CDR3 is TGCGCCAGCAGCCGGGACAACAATCAGCCCCAGCATTTT. Its translation is CASSRDNNQPQHF. Complete variable domain (other parts from reference TRBV5-1 and TRBJ1-5): KAGVTQTPRYLIKTRGQQVTLSCSPISGHRSVSWYQQTPGQGLQFLFEYFSETQRNKGNFPGRFSGRQFSNSRSEMNVSTLELGDSALYLCASSRDNNQPQHFGDGTRLSIL.

This clonotype has more than one count but fewer than ten. The V and J genes are TRBV6-2 or TRBV6-3 and TRBJ2-1, with a weak D call TRBD1 (6 bases). There are 13 residues in the CDR3. Germline CDR1 is MNHEY and CDR2 is SVGEGT. The ends were cut back, 9 bases at V and 5 bases at J, with 14 bases in the middle. The CDR3: CASMTGSHNEQFF. Written as DNA, the CDR3 is TGTGCCAGTATGACAGGAAGCCACAATGAGCAGTTCTTC.

This clonotype was seen repeatedly, ten times or more. The rearrangement joins TRBV7-2 to TRBJ1-1; possibly TRBD1 for D (5 bases). The CDR3 is 16 residues long. Deletions cut 5 bases from V and 2 bases from J, with 18 bases between. The germline CDR1 and CDR2 sequences are SGHTA and FQGNSA. The CDR3 reads CASSIGSYRLNTEAFF. CDR3 DNA: TGTGCCAGCAGCATAGGGTCGTACAGGTTAAACACTGAAGCTTTCTTT.

This clonotype was seen many times. The chain carries TRBV19 and TRBJ2-2; D is undetermined. This CDR3 has 16 residues. V was trimmed by 3 bases and J by 5 bases, leaving 16 bases between them. Per germline, CDR1 LNHDA and CDR2 SQIVND (reference sequence). CDR3 in DNA: TGTGCCAGTAGTATTTTTGGGGATGTTCGAACCGGGGAGCTGTTTTTT. Protein: CASSIFGDVRTGELFF.

This clonotype was detected ten times or more. J is TRBJ2-2 and V is TRBV7-6, with a weak D call TRBD2 (6 bases). This CDR3 has 14 amino acids. Trimming removed 1 base from V and 7 bases from J, with 10 bases in between. Germline V lookup: CDR1 SGHVS, CDR2 FNYEAQ. CDR3 protein: CASSLVADFGELFF. Here the CDR3 DNA reads TGTGCCAGCAGCTTAGTAGCGGATTTCGGGGAGCTGTTTTTT.

This CDR3 reads CSARLWSYEQYF. The DNA for the CDR3 is TGCAGTGCTAGATTATGGTCCTACGAGCAGTACTTC. This sequence joins TRBV20-1 and TRBJ2-7; no definite D call. With 2 bases removed from V and 1 base from J, the gap between germline ends came to 6 bases. This CDR3 has 12 residues. Germline V gene lookup returns CDR1 DFQATT and CDR2 SNEGSKA (reference sequence).

The table lists this clonotype with many counts. This chain joins TRBV7-2 and TRBJ2-5; 11 bases are shared with TRBD2. This CDR3 comprises 16 residues. Germline CDR1 and CDR2: SGHTA and FQGNSA. Losses at the gene ends were 0 bases for V and 5 bases for J; bases not matched to a gene: 5. The CDR3 loop is CASSLAGLAVWETQYF. CDR3 sequence (DNA): TGTGCCAGCAGCTTAGCGGGACTAGCGGTCTGGGAGACCCAGTACTTC.

A few counts support this clonotype. This sequence joins TRBV5-1 and TRBJ1-1, with 9 bases matching TRBD1. The CDR3 has 15 amino acids. Per germline, CDR1 SGHRS and CDR2 YFSETQ. V was clipped by 2 bases and J by 7 bases; unmatched bases: 9. The DNA of the CDR3 is TGCGCCAGCAGCTTAGAGGGACAGGGTCATGGTGAAGCTTTCTTT. Its protein is CASSLEGQGHGEAFF. The full variable domain, in which reference TRBV5-1 and TRBJ1-1 provide the parts outside the CDR3, is KAGVTQTPRYLIKTRGQQVTLSCSPISGHRSVSWYQQTPGQGLQFLFEYFSETQRNKGNFPGRFSGRQFSNSRSEMNVSTLELGDSALYLCASSLEGQGHGEAFFGQGTRLTVV.

The V gene is TRBV7-2, the J gene TRBJ2-3, with D possibly being TRBD1 (6 bases). Trimming left V 6 bases short and J 4 bases short, with 11 bases between. The CDR3 is 13 residues long. CDR1 is SGHTA, CDR2 FQGNSA, per germline. CDR3 DNA: TGTGCCAGCAGGATACAGGGCCCAGATACGCAGTATTTT. Encoded protein: CASRIQGPDTQYF. Full variable domain (rest looked up from reference TRBV7-2 and TRBJ2-3): GAGVSQSPSNKVTEKGKDVELRCDPISGHTALYWYRQSLGQGLEFLIYFQGNSAPDKSGLPSDRFSAERTGGSVSTLTIQRTQQEDSAVYLCASRIQGPDTQYFGPGTRLTVL.

This clonotype was counted ten times or more. The CDR3 DNA reads TGCAGTGCTAGAGTCCCACCTCTTCTCTACGAGCAGTACTTC. Encoded protein: CSARVPPLLYEQYF. V gene TRBV20-1 combines with J gene TRBJ2-7, with unresolved D. CDR1 and CDR2 (germline): DFQATT, SNEGSKA (reference sequence). The germline V and J ends were trimmed by 1 base and 3 bases, with 13 bases remaining between them. The CDR3 covers 14 residues.

The sample holds many counts of this clonotype. This chain joins TRBV7-8 and TRBJ2-3; the match to TRBD2 covers 10 bases. The CDR3 consists of 15 residues. The germline V gene has CDR1 SGHVS and CDR2 FQNEAQ. The V gene end was trimmed by 1 base and the J gene end by 5 bases; junction bases not matched to a gene: 3. The CDR3 DNA sequence: TGTGCCAGCAGCTTAGTAGCGGGGGGCATAGATACGCAGTATTTT. This translates into CASSLVAGGIDTQYF.

In the case of this clonotype: A read error may be the cause here, since a much bigger clone is one base away. The gene calls are TRBV5-5 and TRBJ1-2; the D gene is possibly TRBD1 (6 bases). The V end was cut by 2 bases, the J end by 4 bases, with 15 bases between. The CDR3 runs 15 residues. The V gene's germline CDR1 is SGHKS and CDR2 YYEKEE (reference sequence). This CDR3 is CASSFQPGVAYGYTF. The CDR3 DNA reads as TGTGCCAGCAGCTTCCAACCAGGGGTGGCCTATGGCTACACCTTC.